The clone carrying this TCR beta chain occurred once. This sample stems from a study of neoadjuvant anti-PD-1 for oral cavity cancer. About the study: Before surgery, most patients got three to four biweekly 3 mg/kg nivolumab doses. Patients without progression got a fourth dose around day 43.

Two replicates per tumor sample, mostly from around 4.9 ug of genomic DNA. The protocol was immunoSEQ multiplex PCR, while the TCRdb copy is restricted to in-frame clones and leaves out a portion. The sample has around 6,100 clones; approximately 63% are singletons. From germline, CDR1 is MNHEY and CDR2 SVGAGI. Trimming cost V 5 bases and J 6 bases, with 14 bases left between them. This CDR3 has 13 residues. Sequences were derived from tumor tissue, sampled before nivolumab (anti-PD-1) treatment. The sequence derives from a person aged 35-80 years with oral cavity squamous cell carcinoma. The V call is TRBV6-5, the J call TRBJ2-7; D is perhaps TRBD1 or TRBD2 (5 bases each). This CDR3 reads CASSEPGTSEQYF. The CDR3, as DNA: TGTGCCAGCAGTGAGCCCGGGACCTCCGAGCAGTACTTC.